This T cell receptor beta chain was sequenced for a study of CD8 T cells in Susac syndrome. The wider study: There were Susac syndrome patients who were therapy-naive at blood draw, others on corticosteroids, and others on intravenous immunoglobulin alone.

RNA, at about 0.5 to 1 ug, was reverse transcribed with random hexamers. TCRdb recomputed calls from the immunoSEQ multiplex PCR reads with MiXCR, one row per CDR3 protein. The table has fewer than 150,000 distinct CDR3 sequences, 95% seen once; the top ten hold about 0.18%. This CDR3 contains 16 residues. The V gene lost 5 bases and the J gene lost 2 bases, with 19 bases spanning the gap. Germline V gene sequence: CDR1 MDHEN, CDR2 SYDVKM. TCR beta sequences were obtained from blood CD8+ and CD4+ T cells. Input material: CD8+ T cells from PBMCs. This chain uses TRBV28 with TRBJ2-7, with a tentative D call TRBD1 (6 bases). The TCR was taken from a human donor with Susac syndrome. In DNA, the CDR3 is TGTGCCAGCAGTCTCGGAGGCGGACAGTCGCCCTACGAGCAGTACTTC. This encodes CASSLGGGQSPYEQYF.